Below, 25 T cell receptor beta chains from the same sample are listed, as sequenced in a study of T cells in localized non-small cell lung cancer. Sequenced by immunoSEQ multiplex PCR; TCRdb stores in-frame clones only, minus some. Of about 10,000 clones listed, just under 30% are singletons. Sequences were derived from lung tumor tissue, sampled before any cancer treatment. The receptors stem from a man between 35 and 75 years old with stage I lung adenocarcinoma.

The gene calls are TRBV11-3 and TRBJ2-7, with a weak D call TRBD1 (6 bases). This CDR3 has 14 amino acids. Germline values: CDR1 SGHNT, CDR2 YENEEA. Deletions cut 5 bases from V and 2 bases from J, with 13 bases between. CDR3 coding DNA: TGTGCCAGCAGCGCCGAGACAGGACCCTACGAGCAGTACTTC. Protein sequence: CASSAETGPYEQYF.

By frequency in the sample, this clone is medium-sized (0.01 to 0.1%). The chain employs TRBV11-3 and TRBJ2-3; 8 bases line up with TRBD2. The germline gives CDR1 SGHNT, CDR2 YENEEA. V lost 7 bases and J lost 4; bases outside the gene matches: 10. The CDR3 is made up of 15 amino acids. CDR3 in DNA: TGTGCCAGCACCCCTTACCTAGCGGGTGCAGATACGCAGTATTTT. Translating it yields CASTPYLAGADTQYF.

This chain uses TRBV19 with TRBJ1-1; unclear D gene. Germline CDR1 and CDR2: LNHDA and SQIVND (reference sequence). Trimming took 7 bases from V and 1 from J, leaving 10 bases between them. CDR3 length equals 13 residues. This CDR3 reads CASKKFQNTEAFF. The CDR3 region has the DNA TGTGCCAGTAAGAAATTTCAGAACACTGAAGCTTTCTTT.

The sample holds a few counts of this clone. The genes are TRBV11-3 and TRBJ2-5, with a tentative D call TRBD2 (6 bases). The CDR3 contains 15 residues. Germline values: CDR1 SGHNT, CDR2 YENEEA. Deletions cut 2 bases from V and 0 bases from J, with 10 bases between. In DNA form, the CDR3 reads TGTGCCAGCAGCTTATCCCGGGACTACCAAGAGACCCAGTACTTC. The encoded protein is CASSLSRDYQETQYF.

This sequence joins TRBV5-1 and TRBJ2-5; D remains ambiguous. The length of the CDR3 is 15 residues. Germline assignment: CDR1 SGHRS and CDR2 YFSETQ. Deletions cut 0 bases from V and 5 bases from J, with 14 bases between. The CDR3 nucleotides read TGCGCCAGCAGCTTGGACAGTTGGGGTAGGGAGACCCAGTACTTC. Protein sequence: CASSLDSWGRETQYF.

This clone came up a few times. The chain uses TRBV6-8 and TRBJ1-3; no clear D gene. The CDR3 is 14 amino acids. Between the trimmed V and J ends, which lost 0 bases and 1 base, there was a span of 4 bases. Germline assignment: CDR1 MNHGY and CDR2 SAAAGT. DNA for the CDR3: TGTGCCAGCAGTTACTCGAGGTCTGGAAACACCATATATTTT. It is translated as CASSYSRSGNTIYF.

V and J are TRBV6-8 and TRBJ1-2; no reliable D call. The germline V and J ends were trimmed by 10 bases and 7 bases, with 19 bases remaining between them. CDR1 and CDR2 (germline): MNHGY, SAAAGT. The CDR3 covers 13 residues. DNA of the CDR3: TGTGCCATCAGCTACGACGGCTATTCTGGCTACACCTTC. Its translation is CAISYDGYSGYTF.

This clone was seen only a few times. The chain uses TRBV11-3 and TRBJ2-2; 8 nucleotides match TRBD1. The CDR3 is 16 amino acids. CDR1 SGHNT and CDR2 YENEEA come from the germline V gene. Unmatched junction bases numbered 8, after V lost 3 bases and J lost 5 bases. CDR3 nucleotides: TGTGCCAGCAGCTTGGCCATACAGGGGGTAACCGGGGAGCTGTTTTTT. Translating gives CASSLAIQGVTGELFF.

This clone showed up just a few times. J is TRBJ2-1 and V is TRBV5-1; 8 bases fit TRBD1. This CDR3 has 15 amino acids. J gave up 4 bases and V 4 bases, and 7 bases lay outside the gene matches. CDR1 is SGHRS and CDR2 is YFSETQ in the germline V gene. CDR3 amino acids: CASSPQGAMYNEQFF. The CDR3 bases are TGCGCCAGCAGCCCGCAGGGGGCCATGTACAATGAGCAGTTCTTC.

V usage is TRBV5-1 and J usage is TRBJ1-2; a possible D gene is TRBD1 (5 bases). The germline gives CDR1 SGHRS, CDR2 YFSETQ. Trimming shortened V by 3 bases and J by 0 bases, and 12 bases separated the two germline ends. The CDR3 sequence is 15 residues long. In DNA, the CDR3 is TGCGCCAGCAGCTCACGTGGGACTACTAACTATGGCTACACCTTC. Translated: CASSSRGTTNYGYTF.

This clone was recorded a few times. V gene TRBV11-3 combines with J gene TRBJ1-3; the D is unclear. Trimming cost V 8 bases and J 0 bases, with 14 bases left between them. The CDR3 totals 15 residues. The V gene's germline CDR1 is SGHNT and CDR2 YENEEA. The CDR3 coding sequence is TGTGCCAGCGGACCCTTGGGGTACTCTGGAAACACCATATATTTT. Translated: CASGPLGYSGNTIYF. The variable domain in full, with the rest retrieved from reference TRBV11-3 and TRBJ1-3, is EAGVVQSPRYKIIEKKQPVAFWCNPISGHNTLYWYLQNLGQGPELLIRYENEEAVDDSQLPKDRFSAERLKGVDSTLKIQPAELGDSAVYLCASGPLGYSGNTIYFGEGSWLTVV.

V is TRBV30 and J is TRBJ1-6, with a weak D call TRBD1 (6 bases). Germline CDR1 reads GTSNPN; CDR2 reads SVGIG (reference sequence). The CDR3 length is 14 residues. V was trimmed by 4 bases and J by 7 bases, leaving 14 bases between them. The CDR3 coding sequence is TGTGCCTGGAACATGGCAGGGGCAAATTCACCCCTCCACTTT. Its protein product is CAWNMAGANSPLHF.

The CDR3 here is CASGGRDAAKSETQYF. CDR3 DNA sequence: TGTGCCAGCGGAGGACGCGATGCTGCCAAATCGGAGACCCAGTACTTC. The chain uses TRBV9 and TRBJ2-5; perhaps TRBD2 as D (5 bases). The length of the CDR3 is 16 residues. Trimming removed 7 bases from V and 5 bases from J, with 24 bases in between. Germline V lookup: CDR1 SGDLS, CDR2 YYNGEE.

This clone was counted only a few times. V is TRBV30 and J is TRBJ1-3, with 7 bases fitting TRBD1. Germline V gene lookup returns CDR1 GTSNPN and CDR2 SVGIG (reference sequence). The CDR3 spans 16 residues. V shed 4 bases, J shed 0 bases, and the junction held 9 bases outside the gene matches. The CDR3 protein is CAWMRGPIVSGNTIYF. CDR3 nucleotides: TGTGCCTGGATGAGGGGGCCGATAGTCTCTGGAAACACCATATATTTT.

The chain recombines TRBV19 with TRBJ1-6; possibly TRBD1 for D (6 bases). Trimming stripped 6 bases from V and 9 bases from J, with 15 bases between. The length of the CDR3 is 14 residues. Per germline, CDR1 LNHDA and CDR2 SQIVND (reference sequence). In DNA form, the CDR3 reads TGTGCCAGTAGCGATTGGCAGGGGAGTTCACCCCTCCACTTT. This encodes CASSDWQGSSPLHF.

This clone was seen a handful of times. The CDR3 DNA sequence: TGCGCCAGCAGCCATGCTGCTTCGAGCTCCTACAATGAGCAGTTCTTC. The encoded protein is CASSHAASSSYNEQFF. The V gene is TRBV4-1, the J gene TRBJ2-1; D call uncertain. The CDR3 runs to 16 residues. In germline, CDR1 is MGHRA, CDR2 YSYEKL. Trimming cost V 3 bases and J 0 bases, with 12 bases left between them.

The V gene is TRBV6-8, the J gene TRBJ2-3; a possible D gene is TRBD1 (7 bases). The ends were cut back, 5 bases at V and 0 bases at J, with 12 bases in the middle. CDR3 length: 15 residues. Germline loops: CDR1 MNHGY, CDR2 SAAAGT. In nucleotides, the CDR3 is TGTGCCAGCAGTGAGGAGGGGGCGAGCACAGATACGCAGTATTTT. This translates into CASSEEGASTDTQYF.

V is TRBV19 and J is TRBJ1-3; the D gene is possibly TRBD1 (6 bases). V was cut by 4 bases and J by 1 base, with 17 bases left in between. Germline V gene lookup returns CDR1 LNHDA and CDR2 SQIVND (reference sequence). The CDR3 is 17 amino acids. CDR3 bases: TGTGCCAGTAGTAGTGCCTGGGACATCCAGTCTGGAAACACCATATATTTT. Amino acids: CASSSAWDIQSGNTIYF.

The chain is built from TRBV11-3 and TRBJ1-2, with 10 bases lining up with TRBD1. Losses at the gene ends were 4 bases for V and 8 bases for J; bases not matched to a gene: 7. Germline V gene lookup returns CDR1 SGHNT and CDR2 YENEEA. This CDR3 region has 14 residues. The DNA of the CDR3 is TGTGCCAGCAGCTCACCGGGACAGGGGCACGGCTACACCTTC. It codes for CASSSPGQGHGYTF.

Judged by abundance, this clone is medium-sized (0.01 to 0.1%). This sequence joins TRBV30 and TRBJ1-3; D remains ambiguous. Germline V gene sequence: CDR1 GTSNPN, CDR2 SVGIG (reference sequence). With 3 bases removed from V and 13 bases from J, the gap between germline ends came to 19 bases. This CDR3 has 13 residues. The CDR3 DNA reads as TGTGCCTGGAGCGAAGACCGGCTCATCGGGATATATTTT. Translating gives CAWSEDRLIGIYF.

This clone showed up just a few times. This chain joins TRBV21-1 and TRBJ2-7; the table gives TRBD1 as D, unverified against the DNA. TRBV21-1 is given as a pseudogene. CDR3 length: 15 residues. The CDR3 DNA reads TGTGCCAGCAGTGAAGGCCAGGGCCTATCCTACGAGCAGTACTTC. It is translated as CASSEGQGLSYEQYF.

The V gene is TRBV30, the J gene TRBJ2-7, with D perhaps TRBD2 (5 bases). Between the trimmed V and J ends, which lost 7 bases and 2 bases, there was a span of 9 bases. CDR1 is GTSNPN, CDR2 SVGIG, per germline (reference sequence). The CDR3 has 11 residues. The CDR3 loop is CAYFGAYEQYF. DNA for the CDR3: TGTGCCTACTTCGGGGCCTACGAGCAGTACTTC.

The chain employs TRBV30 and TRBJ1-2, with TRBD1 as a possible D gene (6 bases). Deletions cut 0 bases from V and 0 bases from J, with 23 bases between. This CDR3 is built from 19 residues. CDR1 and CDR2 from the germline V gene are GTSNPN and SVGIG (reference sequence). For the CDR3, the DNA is TGTGCCTGGAGTGTGGGGGTAGGGGGATACCGACCATCTAACTATGGCTACACCTTC. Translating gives CAWSVGVGGYRPSNYGYTF.

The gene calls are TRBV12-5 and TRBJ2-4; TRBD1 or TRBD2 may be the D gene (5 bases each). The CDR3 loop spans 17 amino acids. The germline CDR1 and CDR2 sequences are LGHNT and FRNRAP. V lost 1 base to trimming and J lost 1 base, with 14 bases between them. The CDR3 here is CASGLAGTTAAKNIQYF. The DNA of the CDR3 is TGTGCTAGTGGTTTGGCAGGGACCACCGCGGCCAAAAACATTCAGTACTTC.

Here the CDR3 DNA reads TGTGCCAGCAGTTACCCGACGAGCACTGAAGCTTTCTTT. This translates into CASSYPTSTEAFF. The gene calls are TRBV6-8 and TRBJ1-1; D is undetermined. Trimming removed 2 bases at V and 4 bases at J, with 8 bases between. CDR3 length: 13 residues. Germline CDR1 and CDR2: MNHGY and SAAAGT.